These 2 T cell receptor beta chains came from one sample sequenced in a study of blood T cell repertoires in COVID-19. Produced via immunoSEQ multiplex PCR; TCRdb's table is partial and in-frame only. Of roughly 430,000 clones in the sample, about 88% were seen once. The material sequenced was PBMCs or T cells enriched from blood (not recorded which). These receptors originate from a woman between 18 and 30 years old who had been exposed to COVID-19.

The V call is TRBV29-1, the J call TRBJ1-1; 9 nucleotides match TRBD1. This CDR3 has 13 residues. Germline V gives CDR1 SQVTM, CDR2 ANQGSEA. V trimming: 4 bases; J trimming: 7 bases; junction bases outside the gene matches: 7. The CDR3 DNA follows: TGCAGCGTTGCCCGGACAGGGGAGGGTGAAGCTTTCTTT. Its protein is CSVARTGEGEAFF.

V is TRBV7-2 and J is TRBJ2-1, with D possibly being TRBD2 (5 bases). CDR1 SGHTA and CDR2 FQGNSA come from the germline V gene. The CDR3 totals 14 residues. V lost 3 bases, J lost 15 bases, and 21 bases lay in between. CDR3 in amino acids: CASSLPSAGTPLFF. DNA for the CDR3: TGTGCCAGCAGCTTGCCCTCGGCGGGTACTCCCCTGTTCTTC. Combining the CDR3 with reference TRBV7-2 and TRBJ2-1 gives the whole variable domain GAGVSQSPSNKVTEKGKDVELRCDPISGHTALYWYRQSLGQGLEFLIYFQGNSAPDKSGLPSDRFSAERTGGSVSTLTIQRTQQEDSAVYLCASSLPSAGTPLFFGPGTRLTVL.